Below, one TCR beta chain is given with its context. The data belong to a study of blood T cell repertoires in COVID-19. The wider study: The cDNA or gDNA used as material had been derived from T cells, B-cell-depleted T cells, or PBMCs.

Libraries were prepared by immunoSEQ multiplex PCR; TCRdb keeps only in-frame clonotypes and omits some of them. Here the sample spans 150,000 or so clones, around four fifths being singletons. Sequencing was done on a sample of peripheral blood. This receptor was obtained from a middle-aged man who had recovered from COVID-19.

The CDR3 region has the DNA TGTGCCTGGAGTACGGGGGTCGCGCGAGCTGAGCAGTTCTTC. Translated: CAWSTGVARAEQFF. V usage is TRBV30 and J usage is TRBJ2-1; D possibly corresponds to TRBD2 (6 bases). This CDR3 has 14 amino acids. Trimming stripped 2 bases from V and 9 bases from J, with 17 bases between. CDR1 and CDR2 from the germline V gene are GTSNPN and SVGIG (reference sequence). The full variable domain, with the rest looked up from reference TRBV30 and TRBJ2-1, is SQTIHQWPATLVQPVGSPLSLECTVEGTSNPNLYWYRQAAGRGLQLLFYSVGIGQISSEVPQNLSASRPQDRQFILSSKKLLLSDSGFYLCAWSTGVARAEQFFGPGTRLTVL.